This T cell receptor (beta chain) was sequenced during a study of vaccination and CD4 T cells after COVID-19. The wider study: Six men and four women formed the convalescents, two being Hispanic. Investigators took post-vaccine samples a median roughly 72 days after dose two, within a range of 14 to 241.

The CDR3 covers 15 residues. V was trimmed by 6 bases and J by 0 bases, leaving 15 bases between them. The germline CDR1 and CDR2 sequences are DFQATT and SNEGSKA (reference sequence). Oncomine TCR Beta short-read sequencing was applied to DNA from cultured CD4+ T cells. TCRdb fed the PCR reads into MiXCR, producing one record per CDR3 protein. Of 11,000 to 15,000 distinct CDR3 sequences in the sample, around 55% were seen once. Treatment described: approximately nine-day PBMC culture with coronavirus spike peptide pools or control peptides (ViraFEST assay). Comments on this clonotype: Its specificity is not known.

The sequence was collected from a human donor who had recovered from COVID-19. The V gene is TRBV20-1, the J gene TRBJ2-4; tentative D call: TRBD2 (6 bases). The sample consisted of CD4+ T cells from blood, cultured in vitro, taken before SARS-CoV-2 vaccination. CDR3 protein: CSAPGTLLAKNIQYF. The CDR3, as DNA: TGCAGTGCCCCCGGGACTCTTCTAGCCAAAAACATTCAGTACTTC.